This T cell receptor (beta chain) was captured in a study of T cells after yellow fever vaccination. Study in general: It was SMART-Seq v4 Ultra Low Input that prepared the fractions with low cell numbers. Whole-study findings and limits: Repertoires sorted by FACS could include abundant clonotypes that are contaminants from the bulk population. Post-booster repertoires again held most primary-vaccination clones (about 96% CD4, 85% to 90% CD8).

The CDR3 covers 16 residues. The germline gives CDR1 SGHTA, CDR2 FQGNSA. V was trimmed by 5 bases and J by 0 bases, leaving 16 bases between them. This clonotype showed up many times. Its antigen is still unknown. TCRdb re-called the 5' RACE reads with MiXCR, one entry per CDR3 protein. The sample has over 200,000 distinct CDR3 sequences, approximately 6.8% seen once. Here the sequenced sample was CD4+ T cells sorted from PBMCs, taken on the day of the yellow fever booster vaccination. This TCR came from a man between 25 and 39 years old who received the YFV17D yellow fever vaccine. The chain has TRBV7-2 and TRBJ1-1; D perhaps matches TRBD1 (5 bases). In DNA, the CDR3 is TGTGCCAGCAGCCCCCGCGGGGCCCCCTTGAACACTGAAGCTTTCTTT. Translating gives CASSPRGAPLNTEAFF. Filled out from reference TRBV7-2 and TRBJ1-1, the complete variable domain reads GAGVSQSPSNKVTEKGKDVELRCDPISGHTALYWYRQSLGQGLEFLIYFQGNSAPDKSGLPSDRFSAERTGGSVSTLTIQRTQQEDSAVYLCASSPRGAPLNTEAFFGQGTRLTVV.